Below are 14 T cell receptor beta chains sequenced from a single sample in a study of CD8+CD57+ T cells in acquired aplastic anemia. Genomic DNA templated the TCR beta VDJ and CDR3 profiling. TCRdb re-called the reads through MiXCR, storing one row per CDR3 protein. In the table there are fewer than 250,000 distinct CDR3 sequences, approximately 51% of which are singletons. Flow cytometry had shown expanded CD8+CD57+ cells in the patients chosen for sequencing. The sequencing input was sorted CD4+, CD8+, or CD8+CD57+ T cells (not recorded which) from PBMCs. Receptors originate from a human donor with aplastic anemia.

J is TRBJ1-3 and V is TRBV19, with TRBD1 matching over 9 bases. Trimming cost V 6 bases and J 13 bases; bases outside gene matches: 4. Looked up from germline, CDR1 is LNHDA and CDR2 is SQIVND (reference sequence). The CDR3 totals 11 residues. CDR3 in amino acids: CASRDGQGIYF. The CDR3 bases are TGTGCCAGTAGGGACGGACAGGGGATATATTTT.

On this clonotype itself: At one of its ends the junction is not consistent with the germline gene, which may arise from a read error. The V and J genes are TRBV7-2 and TRBJ1-5; D uncertain. CDR1 is SGHTA and CDR2 is FQGNSA in the germline V gene. This CDR3 comprises 16 residues. CDR3 nucleotide sequence: TGTGTCAGCAGCTTAGCCCCGGGCGTAGTGACTCAGCCCCAGCATTTT. It encodes CVSSLAPGVVTQPQHF. Using reference TRBV7-2 and TRBJ1-5 for the parts outside the CDR3, the full variable domain is GAGVSQSPSNKVTEKGKDVELRCDPISGHTALYWYRQSLGQGLEFLIYFQGNSAPDKSGLPSDRFSAERTGGSVSTLTIQRTQQEDSAVYLCVSSLAPGVVTQPQHFGDGTRLSIL.

This chain links TRBV25-1 with TRBJ2-1, with 8 nucleotides matching TRBD2. Germline CDR1 reads MGHDK; CDR2 reads SYGVNS. The junction had 4 bases not matched to a gene; V was cut back by 5 bases and J by 1 base. The CDR3 contains 15 residues. For the CDR3, the DNA is TGTGCCAGCAGTAAAGGGACTAGGTCCTACAATGAGCAGTTCTTC. Amino acids: CASSKGTRSYNEQFF.

V gene TRBV7-9 combines with J gene TRBJ2-1, with TRBD2 matching 9 bases. V dropped 6 bases and J dropped 8; count of bases not matched to a gene: 8. Germline CDR1 and CDR2: SEHNR and FQNEAQ (reference sequence). The CDR3 has 14 residues. The CDR3 loop is CASRPSGILDEQFF. For the CDR3, the DNA is TGTGCCAGCAGGCCTAGCGGGATATTAGATGAGCAGTTCTTC.

This clonotype was observed a handful of times. The chain carries TRBV12-3 or TRBV12-4 and TRBJ2-1; 8 bases agree with TRBD1. There are 15 residues in the CDR3. The J segment lost 2 bases and the V segment lost 5 bases, leaving 5 bases of the junction unmatched. The CDR3 region has the DNA TGTGCCAGCAGTAATGCCAGGGGGCCCTACAATGAGCAGTTCTTC. Encoded protein: CASSNARGPYNEQFF.

Ten or more counts support this clonotype. The J gene is TRBJ1-5, the V gene TRBV6-6, with 7 bases that match TRBD1. The CDR3 has 15 amino acids. The junction had 8 bases not matched to a gene; V was cut back by 5 bases and J by 4 bases. Per germline, CDR1 MNHNY and CDR2 SVGAGI (reference sequence). Here the CDR3 reads CASSTKGTVNQPQHF. DNA of the CDR3: TGTGCCAGCAGTACAAAAGGGACAGTAAATCAGCCCCAGCATTTT.

This clonotype was counted ten times or more. The chain couples TRBV4-1 to TRBJ1-1; D is ambiguous. The CDR3 loop spans 16 amino acids. Trimming shortened V by 1 base and J by 0 bases, and 12 bases separated the two germline ends. Germline V CDR1 and CDR2: MGHRA, YSYEKL. CDR3 in amino acids: CASSQGLQYLNTEAFF. Written as DNA, the CDR3 is TGCGCCAGCAGCCAAGGCTTACAGTACCTGAACACTGAAGCTTTCTTT.

This clonotype occurred once. DNA for the CDR3: TGCAGCGTTTCTGACGGGGTGGAGACCCAGTACTTC. Translating gives CSVSDGVETQYF. V gene TRBV29-1 combines with J gene TRBJ2-5; weak D call: TRBD2 (5 bases). The germline gives CDR1 SQVTM, CDR2 ANQGSEA. The CDR3 totals 12 residues. Trimming removed 5 bases from V and 5 bases from J, with 12 bases in between.

This clonotype has just a few counts. The chain has TRBV20-1 and TRBJ2-7; weak D call: TRBD2 (6 bases). Trimming stripped 5 bases from V and 1 base from J, with 18 bases between. CDR1 DFQATT and CDR2 SNEGSKA come from the germline V gene (reference sequence). The CDR3 spans 15 residues. The CDR3 is CSARGLRYGSYEQYF. In nucleotides, the CDR3 is TGCAGTGCTCGGGGACTCCGATACGGTTCCTACGAGCAGTACTTC.

This clonotype has just a few counts. A much larger clone differs from this one at a single base, so this may be a read error. The chain combines TRBV11-2 with TRBJ1-1, with 9 positions matching TRBD1. The CDR3 is 14 residues long. Trimming removed 5 bases from V and 1 base from J; junction bases left unmatched: 2. Germline CDR1 SGHAT, CDR2 FQNNGV. The CDR3, as DNA: TGTGCCAGCAGCGTACAGGGGGCGAACACTGAAGCTTTCTTT. Its protein is CASSVQGANTEAFF.

The rearrangement uses TRBV9 and TRBJ1-1; 10 nucleotides agree with TRBD1. The CDR3 length is 15 residues. The V and J ends lost 4 bases and 12 bases, in that order; junction bases with no gene match: 15. Looked up from germline, CDR1 is SGDLS and CDR2 is YYNGEE. The CDR3 bases are TGTGCCAGCAGCCTCGAGGGAACCGGGACAGGGGCAACTTTCTTT. It is translated as CASSLEGTGTGATFF.

This clonotype was picked up many times. The CDR3 here is CASSHTTGFNTGELFF. The CDR3 coding sequence is TGTGCCAGCAGCCATACTACAGGGTTTAACACCGGGGAGCTGTTTTTT. V is TRBV14 and J is TRBJ2-2, with D possibly being TRBD1 (6 bases). This CDR3 has 16 amino acids. CDR1 SGHDN and CDR2 FVKESK come from the germline V gene. V lost 3 bases, J lost 2 bases, and 13 bases lay in between.

This clonotype was counted at least ten times. The gene calls are TRBV5-8 and TRBJ2-7, with D unclear. Germline CDR1 SGHTS, CDR2 YDEGEE. The CDR3 is 11 residues long. Trimming removed 3 bases at V and 5 bases at J, with 6 bases between. This chain's CDR3 is CASSSNHEQYF. CDR3 nucleotides: TGTGCCAGCAGCTCAAATCACGAGCAGTACTTC.

This chain joins TRBV7-9 and TRBJ1-2; D not resolved. The CDR3 totals 14 residues. V lost 10 bases and J lost 4, with 19 bases in between. CDR1 is SEHNR, CDR2 FQNEAQ, per germline (reference sequence). CDR3 sequence: CATDDDTAIYGYTF. The CDR3 region has the DNA TGTGCCACCGACGATGACACCGCGATCTATGGCTACACCTTC.